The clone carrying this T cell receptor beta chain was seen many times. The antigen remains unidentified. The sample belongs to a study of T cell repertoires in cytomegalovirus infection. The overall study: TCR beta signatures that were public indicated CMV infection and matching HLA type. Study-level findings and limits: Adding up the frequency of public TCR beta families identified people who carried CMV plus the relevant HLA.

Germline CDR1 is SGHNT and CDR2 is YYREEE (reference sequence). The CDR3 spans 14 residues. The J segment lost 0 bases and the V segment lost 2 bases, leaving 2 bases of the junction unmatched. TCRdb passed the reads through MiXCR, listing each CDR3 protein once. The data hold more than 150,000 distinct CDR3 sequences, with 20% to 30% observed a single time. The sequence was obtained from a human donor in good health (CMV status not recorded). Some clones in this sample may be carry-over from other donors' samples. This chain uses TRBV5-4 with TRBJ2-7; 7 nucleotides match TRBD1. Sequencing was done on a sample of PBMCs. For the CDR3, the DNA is TGTGCCAGCAGCTTAAGGGGGCTCTCCTACGAGCAGTACTTC. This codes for CASSLRGLSYEQYF.